The following is a T cell receptor (beta chain) sequence with its context. These data are taken from a study of control samples from healthy donors and cancer patients. Profiled with immunoSEQ multiplex PCR; TCRdb holds only in-frame clones, not every one. The repertoire has about 110,000 clones, roughly 89% of them found once; the top ten carry 15% to 20%. The specimen sequenced was blood. The clonotype originates from a woman in her forties or fifties in good health.

The CDR3 bases are TGTGCCAGCAGCCAAGGGGGGGGCGGGAGATATAATGAGCAGTTCTTC. This codes for CASSQGGGGRYNEQFF. This chain connects TRBV3-1 (or the pseudogene TRBV3-2) to TRBJ2-1; perhaps TRBD2 as D (7 bases). The V and J ends lost 1 base and 7 bases respectively, with 17 bases between them. This CDR3 comprises 16 residues. Per the germline V gene, CDR1 is LGHDT and CDR2 is YNNKEL (reference sequence).